This paragraph covers one T cell receptor (beta chain) sequence. This clonotype turned up a few times. This receptor's antigen is unknown. Base qualities are not recorded, but no much larger clone differs from it by a single base. These data belong to a study of response to subunit inactivated influenza vaccine listed by TCRdb under 2018. About the investigation overall: The study used deep quantitative T cell receptor repertoire profiling to track responses to a trivalent subunit inactivated influenza vaccine.

Results the study describes overall, beyond this receptor: The authors suggested that each seasonal influenza vaccination may recruit only a limited number of new T cells.

The library was generated by RT-PCR. The instrument was an Illumina HiSeq 2500. The public reads were run again by TCRdb, first through fastp at Q25 and then through MiXCR, and only productive beta chains were kept. Rows are unified per CDR3 protein, each entry keeping the most common DNA and genes. The sample profile shows about 780,000 distinct CDR3 sequences; roughly 18% of them were found once. Approximately 11% of the sample is taken by the ten largest. V is pared back by 6 bases and J by 0 bases, with 9 bases lying between the germline termini. From the cysteine through the phenylalanine, the CDR3 covers 13 amino acids. The read is trimmed to its CDR3 DNA, 39 bases read in frame from base 1. In the germline V gene (reference sequence), CDR1 corresponds to DFQATT and CDR2 to SNEGSKA.

This specimen consisted of PBMCs from blood, obtained about 5 days after vaccination. This TCR derives from a man aged 50-59 years who received an inactivated influenza vaccine. Donor details come from another sample of the same person, matched by shared clones. Rearrangement joined TRBV20-1 to TRBJ2-4; a confident D gene designation cannot be given. The CDR3 in this case is CSAPAVAKNIQYF. The DNA sequence follows: TGCAGTGCCCCAGCAGTAGCCAAAAACATTCAGTACTTC.